What follows are 32 T cell receptor beta chains derived from one specimen sequenced in a study of T cell responses to AZD1222 COVID-19 vaccine. Sequencing was performed with immunoSEQ multiplex PCR; in TCRdb, only in-frame clones are kept and a portion is missing. The data contain more than 85,000 clones, about 86% of them seen just once; the ten biggest clones take up more than 7%. The specimen was peripheral blood, collected on day 0 of AZD1222 vaccination. These receptors were collected from an adult in good health.

This clone was found a few times. The chain combines TRBV19 with TRBJ1-2, with D perhaps TRBD1 (6 bases). This CDR3 region has 15 residues. Trimming removed 6 bases from V and 5 bases from J, with 19 bases in between. The germline V gene encodes CDR1 LNHDA and CDR2 SQIVND (reference sequence). The CDR3 coding sequence is TGTGCCAGTAGCGAGAAACCCGGGACAAGATATGGCTACACCTTC. Its protein product is CASSEKPGTRYGYTF.

The V call is TRBV10-3, the J call TRBJ1-5, with D uncertain. CDR3 length equals 15 residues. V lost 0 bases and J lost 6, with 12 bases in between. CDR1 is ENHRY, CDR2 SYGVKD, per germline. CDR3: CAISESDREGQPQHF. CDR3 coding DNA: TGTGCCATCAGTGAGTCAGATAGGGAGGGTCAGCCCCAGCATTTT.

The chain carries TRBV4-3 and TRBJ2-1; D possibly corresponds to TRBD2 (5 bases). Between the trimmed V and J ends, which lost 3 bases and 5 bases, there was a span of 11 bases. The CDR3 contains 14 residues. Germline V CDR1 and CDR2: LGHNA, YSLEER. The CDR3 region has the DNA TGCGCCAGCAGCCAGGGAGCCCAGAACAATGAGCAGTTCTTC. Residues: CASSQGAQNNEQFF.

The chain combines TRBV5-1 with TRBJ2-7, with 8 bases identical to TRBD1. CDR3 length equals 15 residues. V trimming: 4 bases; J trimming: 6 bases; junction bases outside the gene matches: 12. The germline V gene encodes CDR1 SGHRS and CDR2 YFSETQ. CDR3 amino acids: CASSRRVDRGAEQYF. Written as DNA, the CDR3 is TGCGCCAGCAGCCGAAGGGTAGACAGGGGTGCCGAGCAGTACTTC.

The chain links TRBV7-8 to TRBJ2-1; D call uncertain. V lost 5 bases to trimming and J lost 4 bases, with 12 bases between them. The CDR3 covers 14 residues. Germline V gene sequence: CDR1 SGHVS, CDR2 FQNEAQ. The CDR3 coding sequence is TGTGCCAGCAGCCCTAGTACCAGTTACAATGAGCAGTTCTTC. Its translation is CASSPSTSYNEQFF.

This chain joins TRBV7-9 and TRBJ2-7; D is tentatively TRBD1 or TRBD2 (5 bases each). Deletions cut 10 bases from V and 4 bases from J, with 17 bases between. The germline CDR1 and CDR2 sequences are SEHNR and FQNEAQ (reference sequence). This CDR3 has 13 residues. The CDR3 DNA follows: TGTGCCAACCAGGACGGAGAGGGGTACGAGCAGTACTTC. Its translation: CANQDGEGYEQYF.

This chain connects TRBV7-6 to TRBJ1-2; 7 nucleotides match TRBD1. After removal of 5 bases from V and 8 bases from J, the junction contained 26 bases not matched to a gene. The CDR3 covers 19 residues. Germline V gene sequence: CDR1 SGHVS, CDR2 FNYEAQ. The CDR3 DNA follows: TGTGCCAGCAGCCCCCGGGACAGTTCCCTAGTCCTAACAATGGGAGGCTACACCTTC. This codes for CASSPRDSSLVLTMGGYTF.

The J gene is TRBJ1-1, the V gene TRBV28; D is uncertain. The CDR3 spans 14 residues. CDR1 MDHEN and CDR2 SYDVKM come from the germline V gene. V was cut by 7 bases and J by 3 bases, with 15 bases left in between. CDR3 in amino acids: CASTPHGSDTEAFF. The CDR3 bases are TGTGCCAGCACCCCGCATGGGAGCGACACTGAAGCTTTCTTT.

The table lists this clone with a few counts. The chain employs TRBV7-9 and TRBJ1-4; D remains unclear. Germline V gene lookup returns CDR1 SEHNR and CDR2 FQNEAQ (reference sequence). V gave up 8 bases and J gave up 6 bases, with 13 bases separating them. The CDR3 covers 13 residues. The CDR3 is CASALRSDEKLFF. The CDR3 nucleotides read TGTGCCAGCGCATTGAGATCGGATGAAAAACTGTTTTTT. Using reference TRBV7-9 and TRBJ1-4 for the parts outside the CDR3, the full variable domain is DTGVSQNPRHKITKRGQNVTFRCDPISEHNRLYWYRQTLGQGPEFLTYFQNEAQLEKSRLLSDRFSAERPKGSFSTLEIQRTEQGDSAMYLCASALRSDEKLFFGSGTQLSVL.

The V and J genes are TRBV10-1 and TRBJ1-4; D unclear. Germline CDR1 and CDR2: WNHNN and SYGVQD (reference sequence). Trimming took off 7 bases at V and 3 bases at J, with 12 bases between the two ends. The CDR3 is 14 residues long. CDR3 region: CASTRGRPNEKLFF. CDR3 in DNA: TGCGCCAGCACCCGCGGACGGCCTAATGAAAAACTGTTTTTT.

This clone has just one count. The CDR3 nucleotides are TGTGCCAGCAGATTGACAGGTTTTTTTTCTGAAGCTTTCTTT. This gives the protein CASRLTGFFSEAFF. This sequence joins TRBV28 and TRBJ1-1; TRBD1 is a possible D gene (6 bases). Trimming took off 6 bases at V and 6 bases at J, with 17 bases between the two ends. Germline lookup yields CDR1 MDHEN and CDR2 SYDVKM. The CDR3 is 14 residues long.

The V gene is TRBV19, the J gene TRBJ1-5; TRBD1 matches 7 bases. The CDR3 covers 15 residues. V shed 5 bases, J shed 3 bases, and the junction held 7 bases outside the gene matches. Germline V CDR1 and CDR2: LNHDA, SQIVND (reference sequence). The CDR3 is CASSPDRASNQPQHF. The CDR3 nucleotides are TGTGCCAGTAGTCCCGACAGGGCTTCCAATCAGCCCCAGCATTTT.

This clone was counted a single time. This chain connects TRBV6-5 to TRBJ1-1; the D gene is possibly TRBD1 (5 bases). Trimming left V 6 bases short and J 0 bases short, with 14 bases between. Germline CDR1 is MNHEY and CDR2 is SVGAGI. CDR3 length: 15 amino acids. The CDR3 region is CASSPGALLNTEAFF. DNA of the CDR3: TGTGCCAGCAGCCCCGGGGCCCTACTGAACACTGAAGCTTTCTTT.

V gene TRBV7-2 combines with J gene TRBJ2-7; possible D gene TRBD1, 6 bases. The germline gives CDR1 SGHTA, CDR2 FQGNSA. The CDR3 sequence is 13 residues long. V was pared by 6 bases and J by 3 bases, with 12 bases between. The CDR3 nucleotides are TGTGCCAGCAGTTCCGGACAGCTCTACGAGCAGTACTTC. This codes for CASSSGQLYEQYF.

V usage is TRBV14 and J usage is TRBJ2-3, with 10 bases matching TRBD2. Germline V gives CDR1 SGHDN, CDR2 FVKESK. Germline trimming cut 0 bases from V and 13 bases from J; bases unmatched to any gene: 4. The CDR3 covers 13 residues. This chain's CDR3 is CASSQDRGLAKYF. The CDR3 nucleotides are TGTGCCAGCAGCCAAGATCGGGGACTAGCGAAGTATTTT.

This chain joins TRBV15 and TRBJ1-1, with 7 bases aligning to TRBD1. CDR1 and CDR2 from the germline V gene are LNHNV and YYDKDF (reference sequence). J was trimmed by 1 base and V by 4 bases; bases with no gene match: 3. This CDR3 has 14 residues. DNA of the CDR3: TGTGCCACCAGCACAGACAGGGAGAACACTGAAGCTTTCTTT. Translating gives CATSTDRENTEAFF. Using reference TRBV15 and TRBJ1-1 for the parts outside the CDR3, the full variable domain is DAMVIQNPRYQVTQFGKPVTLSCSQTLNHNVMYWYQQKSSQAPKLLFHYYDKDFNNEADTPDNFQSRRPNTSFCFLDIRSPGLGDTAMYLCATSTDRENTEAFFGQGTRLTVV.

The chain's CDR3 is CASRDGFSYEQYF. The CDR3 region has the DNA TGTGCCAGTCGGGACGGATTTTCCTACGAGCAGTACTTC. The V and J genes are TRBV19 and TRBJ2-7; tentatively, D is TRBD1 or TRBD2 (5 bases each). In germline, CDR1 is LNHDA, CDR2 SQIVND (reference sequence). Between the trimmed V and J ends, which lost 8 bases and 1 base, there was a span of 12 bases. The CDR3 covers 13 residues.

This clone has a single count. The chain has TRBV6-2 or TRBV6-3 and TRBJ2-7; D is possibly TRBD1 or TRBD2 (5 bases each). CDR3 length equals 16 residues. The V gene's germline CDR1 is MNHEY and CDR2 SVGEGT. Trimming pared 6 bases from V and 0 bases from J, leaving 18 bases between. CDR3 residues: CASSPITGTVSYEQYF. Written as DNA, the CDR3 is TGTGCCAGCAGCCCCATCACCGGGACGGTCTCCTACGAGCAGTACTTC.

This chain connects TRBV7-9 to TRBJ2-7; TRBD2 aligns across 8 bases. In germline, CDR1 is SEHNR, CDR2 FQNEAQ (reference sequence). CDR3 size: 11 residues. Germline trimming cut 6 bases from V and 7 bases from J; bases unmatched to any gene: 2. CDR3 sequence (DNA): TGTGCCAGCAGACTAGCGGAGGAGCAGTACTTC. Its translation is CASRLAEEQYF.

V usage is TRBV4-1 and J usage is TRBJ2-7, with D possibly matching TRBD1 (6 bases). The CDR3 extends over 13 amino acids. The germline CDR1 and CDR2 sequences are MGHRA and YSYEKL. Trimming pared 5 bases from V and 6 bases from J, leaving 14 bases between. CDR3 amino acids: CASSYETGTEQYF. The CDR3, as DNA: TGCGCCAGCAGCTACGAGACAGGAACCGAGCAGTACTTC.

CDR3 DNA sequence: TGTGCCAGCAGCTTAGACTCAGGGAGGGTCGGGAGGACCTACGAGCAGTACTTC. It encodes CASSLDSGRVGRTYEQYF. The gene calls are TRBV11-2 and TRBJ2-7; TRBD2 agrees at 7 bases. V shed 0 bases, J shed 2 bases, and the junction held 13 bases outside the gene matches. Looked up from germline, CDR1 is SGHAT and CDR2 is FQNNGV. The CDR3 covers 18 residues.

V and J are TRBV7-3 and TRBJ1-1, with no clear D. Trimming left V 5 bases short and J 6 bases short, with 13 bases between. The CDR3 covers 13 residues. Per germline, CDR1 SGHTA and CDR2 FQGTGA. The CDR3, as DNA: TGTGCCAGCAGCCCGACGGGCAATTCTGAAGCTTTCTTT. Encoded protein: CASSPTGNSEAFF.

The V gene is TRBV11-2, the J gene TRBJ2-1; TRBD2 matches at 9 bases. The trim removed 4 bases at V and 4 bases at J, leaving 5 bases unmatched. The germline gives CDR1 SGHAT, CDR2 FQNNGV. The CDR3 is 15 amino acids. CDR3: CASSSRLAGYNEQFF. CDR3 DNA: TGTGCCAGCAGCTCCCGGCTAGCGGGATACAATGAGCAGTTCTTC.

The genes are TRBV7-8 and TRBJ1-2; 7 bases map to TRBD1. CDR1 is SGHVS, CDR2 FQNEAQ, per germline. With V trimmed by 2 bases and J by 4 bases, 7 bases remained unmatched. CDR3 length: 15 residues. CDR3 sequence: CASSLSRQGFYGYTF. The CDR3 DNA reads TGTGCCAGCAGCTTATCAAGACAGGGCTTCTATGGCTACACCTTC. The full variable domain, its missing parts supplied by reference TRBV7-8 and TRBJ1-2, is GAGVSQSPRYKVAKRGQDVALRCDPISGHVSLFWYQQALGQGPEFLTYFQNEAQLDKSGLPSDRFFAERPEGSVSTLKIQRTQQEDSAVYLCASSLSRQGFYGYTFGSGTRLTVV.

The chain is built from TRBV27 and TRBJ2-1; TRBD2 matches 14 bases. With 7 bases clipped from V and 8 bases from J, the junction kept 13 bases outside the gene matches. Looked up from germline, CDR1 is MNHEY and CDR2 is SMNVEV (reference sequence). The CDR3 is 17 residues long. The CDR3 protein is CASKSGTSGRYHHEQFF. DNA for the CDR3: TGTGCCAGCAAGTCCGGGACTAGCGGGAGATATCACCATGAGCAGTTCTTC.

This clone was counted only a few times. This chain connects TRBV11-2 to TRBJ2-3; D not resolved. V shed 0 bases and J shed 7 bases, with 8 bases lying between them. The CDR3 spans 13 residues. From germline, CDR1 is SGHAT and CDR2 FQNNGV. The chain's CDR3 is CASSLETPHTQYF. The CDR3, as DNA: TGTGCCAGCAGCTTAGAGACACCTCATACGCAGTATTTT.

The rearrangement links TRBV10-3 to TRBJ1-2; D is perhaps TRBD1 (5 bases). Between the trimmed V and J ends, which lost 9 bases and 3 bases, there was a span of 11 bases. Germline V gene sequence: CDR1 ENHRY, CDR2 SYGVKD. CDR3 length: 12 amino acids. The CDR3 is CAIRGNDYGYTF. The CDR3 bases are TGTGCCATAAGGGGTAACGACTATGGCTACACCTTC.

J is TRBJ1-1 and V is TRBV6-1; D perhaps matches TRBD1 (6 bases). The length of the CDR3 is 16 residues. Trimming cost V 1 base and J 0 bases, with 12 bases left between them. Germline CDR1 and CDR2: MNHNS and SASEGT. The CDR3 spells CASSEVIGQLNTEAFF. In DNA form, the CDR3 reads TGTGCCAGCAGTGAAGTTATAGGACAGTTGAACACTGAAGCTTTCTTT.

The chain is built from TRBV7-2 and TRBJ1-4, with D possibly TRBD1 on 6 matching bases. The CDR3 totals 15 residues. The V end lost 7 bases, the J end lost 8 bases, and 20 bases lay between the germline ends. In germline, CDR1 is SGHTA, CDR2 FQGNSA. CDR3 in DNA: TGTGCCAGCACCCCGGGGGGGCGAATGTCGGAAAAACTGTTTTTT. The encoded protein is CASTPGGRMSEKLFF.

V usage is TRBV11-3 and J usage is TRBJ1-3, with D perhaps matching TRBD1 (5 bases). The CDR3 length is 14 residues. Germline CDR1 and CDR2: SGHNT and YENEEA. Trimming pared 5 bases from V and 3 bases from J, leaving 11 bases between. The chain's CDR3 is CASSPGKNGNTIYF. CDR3 coding DNA: TGTGCCAGCAGCCCAGGGAAGAATGGAAACACCATATATTTT.

This rearrangement joins TRBV11-3 to TRBJ1-1; the D is unclear. The CDR3 is made up of 13 amino acids. V shed 1 base and J shed 1 base, with 4 bases lying between them. Germline V CDR1 and CDR2: SGHNT, YENEEA. The CDR3 sequence is CASSLAANTEAFF. The CDR3 DNA sequence: TGTGCCAGCAGCTTAGCGGCGAACACTGAAGCTTTCTTT. The full variable domain, its missing parts supplied by reference TRBV11-3 and TRBJ1-1, is EAGVVQSPRYKIIEKKQPVAFWCNPISGHNTLYWYLQNLGQGPELLIRYENEEAVDDSQLPKDRFSAERLKGVDSTLKIQPAELGDSAVYLCASSLAANTEAFFGQGTRLTVV.

The rearrangement links TRBV19 to TRBJ1-5, with D unresolved. CDR1 LNHDA and CDR2 SQIVND come from the germline V gene (reference sequence). V was cut by 1 base and J by 3 bases, with 10 bases left in between. CDR3 length equals 15 residues. The CDR3 DNA sequence: TGTGCCAGTAGTATAGGAGTGGACGTCAATCAGCCCCAGCATTTT. It specifies CASSIGVDVNQPQHF.